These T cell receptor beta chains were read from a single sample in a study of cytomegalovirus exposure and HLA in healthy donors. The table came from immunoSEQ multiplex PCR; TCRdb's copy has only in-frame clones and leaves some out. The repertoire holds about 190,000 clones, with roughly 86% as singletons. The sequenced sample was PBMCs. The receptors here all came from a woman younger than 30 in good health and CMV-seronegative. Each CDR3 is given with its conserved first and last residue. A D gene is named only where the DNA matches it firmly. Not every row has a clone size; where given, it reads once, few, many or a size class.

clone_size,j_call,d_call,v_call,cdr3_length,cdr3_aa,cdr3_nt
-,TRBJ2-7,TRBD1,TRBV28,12,CASRSGGYEQYF,TGTGCCAGCAGGTCAGGGGGTTACGAGCAGTACTTC
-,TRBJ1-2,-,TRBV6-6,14,CASSTFRTAAGYTF,TGTGCCAGCAGTACCTTTCGGACAGCGGCTGGCTACACCTTC
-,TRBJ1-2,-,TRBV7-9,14,CASSFRGDPKGYTF,TGTGCCAGCAGCTTCAGGGGAGACCCTAAGGGCTACACCTTC
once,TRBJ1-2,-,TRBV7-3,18,CASSLLGVEEEGDYGYTF,TGTGCCAGCAGCTTACTTGGTGTGGAAGAGGAAGGTGACTATGGCTACACCTTC
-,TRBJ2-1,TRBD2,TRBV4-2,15,CASSQPGGPYNEQFF,TGTGCCAGCAGCCAACCGGGGGGACCCTACAATGAGCAGTTCTTC
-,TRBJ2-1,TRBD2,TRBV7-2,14,CASSFTSGSNEQFF,TGTGCCAGCAGCTTTACTAGCGGGAGTAATGAGCAGTTCTTC
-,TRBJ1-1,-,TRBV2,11,CASSPITEAFF,TGTGCCAGCAGCCCTATTACTGAAGCTTTCTTT
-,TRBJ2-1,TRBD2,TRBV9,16,CASSVGDGRAGDEQFF,TGTGCCAGCAGCGTAGGTGACGGGAGGGCCGGTGATGAGCAGTTCTTC
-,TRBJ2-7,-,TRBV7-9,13,CASSFTGPYEQYF,TGTGCCAGCAGCTTCACAGGGCCCTACGAGCAGTACTTC
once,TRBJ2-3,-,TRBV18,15,CASSYSILSTDTQYF,TGTGCCAGCTCCTACTCGATCCTTAGCACAGATACGCAGTATTTT
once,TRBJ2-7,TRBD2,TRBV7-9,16,CASSPEGTSGRGEQYF,TGTGCCAGCAGCCCAGAGGGGACTAGCGGGAGGGGGGAGCAGTACTTC